This T cell receptor beta chain was captured in a study of blood T cells in healthy people across ages. Germline values: CDR1 DFQATT, CDR2 SNEGSKA (reference sequence). The ends were cut back, 5 bases at V and 2 bases at J, with 12 bases in the middle. The CDR3 has 13 amino acids. This clonotype was picked up a small number of times. The target antigen is unknown. General study findings and limits: Comparison with aged donors showed that long-lived donors had more naive CD4+ cells and higher diversity.

The second PCR ran roughly 7 to 11 cycles with a sample-barcoded 5' primer and J-beta primers. TCRdb redid the calling of the 5' RACE reads with MiXCR, one entry per CDR3 protein. The profile covers about 1.8 million distinct CDR3 sequences, with 49% appearing a single time and more than 2% taken by the ten largest. Caucasian individuals from Russia who were healthy and aged 6 to 90 acted as donors. Peripheral blood from each donor was collected in a volume of roughly 9.2 milliliters. The receptor comes from a woman between 40 and 55 years old in good health. Sequencing was done on a sample of blood. The chain combines TRBV20-1 with TRBJ2-5; tentatively, D is TRBD1 (5 bases). CDR3 loop: CSAGHPEQETQYF. In DNA, the CDR3 is TGCAGTGCTGGACACCCCGAGCAAGAGACCCAGTACTTC.